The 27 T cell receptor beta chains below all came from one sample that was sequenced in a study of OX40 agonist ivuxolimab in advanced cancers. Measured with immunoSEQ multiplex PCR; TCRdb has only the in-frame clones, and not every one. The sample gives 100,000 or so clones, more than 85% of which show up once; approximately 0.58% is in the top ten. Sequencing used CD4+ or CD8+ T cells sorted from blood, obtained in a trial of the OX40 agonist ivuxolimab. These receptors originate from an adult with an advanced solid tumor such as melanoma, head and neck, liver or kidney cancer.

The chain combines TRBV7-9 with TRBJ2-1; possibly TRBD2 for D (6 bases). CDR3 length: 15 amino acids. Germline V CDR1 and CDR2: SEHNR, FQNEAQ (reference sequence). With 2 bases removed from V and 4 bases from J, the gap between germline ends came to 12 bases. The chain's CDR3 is CASSLSGTRYNEQFF. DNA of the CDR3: TGTGCCAGCAGCTTATCCGGGACTCGGTACAATGAGCAGTTCTTC.

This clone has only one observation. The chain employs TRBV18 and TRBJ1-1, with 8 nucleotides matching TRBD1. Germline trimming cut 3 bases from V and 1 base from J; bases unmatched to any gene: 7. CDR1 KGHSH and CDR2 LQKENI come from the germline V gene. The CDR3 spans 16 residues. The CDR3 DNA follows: TGTGCCAGCTCACCTAGACAGGGGAGAAAGAACACTGAAGCTTTCTTT. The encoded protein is CASSPRQGRKNTEAFF.

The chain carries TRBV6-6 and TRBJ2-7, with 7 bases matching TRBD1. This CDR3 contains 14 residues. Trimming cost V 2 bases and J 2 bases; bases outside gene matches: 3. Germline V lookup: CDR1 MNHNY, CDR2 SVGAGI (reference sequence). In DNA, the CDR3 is TGTGCCAGCAGTTACACGGACAGGACCTACGAGCAGTACTTC. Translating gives CASSYTDRTYEQYF.

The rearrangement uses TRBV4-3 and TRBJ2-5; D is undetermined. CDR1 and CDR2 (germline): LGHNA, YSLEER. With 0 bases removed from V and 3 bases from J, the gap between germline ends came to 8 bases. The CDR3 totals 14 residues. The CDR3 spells CASSQDLRKETQYF. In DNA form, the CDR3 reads TGCGCCAGCAGCCAAGATTTGCGGAAAGAGACCCAGTACTTC.

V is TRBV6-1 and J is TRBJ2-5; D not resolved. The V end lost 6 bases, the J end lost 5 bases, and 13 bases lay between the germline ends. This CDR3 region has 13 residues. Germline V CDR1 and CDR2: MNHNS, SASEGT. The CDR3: CASRNMVGETQYF. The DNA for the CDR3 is TGTGCCAGCAGAAACATGGTGGGGGAGACCCAGTACTTC.

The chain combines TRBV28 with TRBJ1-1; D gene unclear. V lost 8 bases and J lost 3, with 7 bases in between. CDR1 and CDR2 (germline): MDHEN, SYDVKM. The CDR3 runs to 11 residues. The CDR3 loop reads CASARDTEAFF. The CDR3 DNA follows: TGTGCCAGCGCACGAGACACTGAAGCTTTCTTT. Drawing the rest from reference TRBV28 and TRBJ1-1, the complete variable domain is DVKVTQSSRYLVKRTGEKVFLECVQDMDHENMFWYRQDPGLGLRLIYFSYDVKMKEKGDIPEGYSVSREKKERFSLILESASTNQTSMYLCASARDTEAFFGQGTRLTVV.

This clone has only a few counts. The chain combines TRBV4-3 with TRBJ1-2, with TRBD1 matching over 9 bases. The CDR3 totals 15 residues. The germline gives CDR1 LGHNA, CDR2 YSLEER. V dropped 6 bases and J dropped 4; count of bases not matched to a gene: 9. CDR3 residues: CASSIHGTGIYGYTF. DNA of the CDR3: TGCGCCAGCAGTATACACGGGACAGGGATCTATGGCTACACCTTC.

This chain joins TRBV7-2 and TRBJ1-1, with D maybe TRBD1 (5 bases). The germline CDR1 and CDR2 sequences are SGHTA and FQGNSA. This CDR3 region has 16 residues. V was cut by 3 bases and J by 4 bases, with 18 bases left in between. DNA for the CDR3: TGTGCCAGCAGCTTGGGGGGGTTCGGAGTAGGCACTGAAGCTTTCTTT. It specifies CASSLGGFGVGTEAFF.

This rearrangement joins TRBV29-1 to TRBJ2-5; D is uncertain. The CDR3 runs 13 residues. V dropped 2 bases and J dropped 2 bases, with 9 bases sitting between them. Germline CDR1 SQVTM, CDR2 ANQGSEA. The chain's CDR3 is CSVELLNQETQYF. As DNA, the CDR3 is TGCAGCGTTGAATTGCTAAATCAAGAGACCCAGTACTTC.

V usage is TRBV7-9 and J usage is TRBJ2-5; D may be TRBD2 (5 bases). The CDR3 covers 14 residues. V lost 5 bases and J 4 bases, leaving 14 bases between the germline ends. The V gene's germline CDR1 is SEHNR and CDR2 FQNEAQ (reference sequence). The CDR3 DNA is TGTGCCAGCAGCCGGCCGGAGGTCGGAGAGACCCAGTACTTC. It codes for CASSRPEVGETQYF.

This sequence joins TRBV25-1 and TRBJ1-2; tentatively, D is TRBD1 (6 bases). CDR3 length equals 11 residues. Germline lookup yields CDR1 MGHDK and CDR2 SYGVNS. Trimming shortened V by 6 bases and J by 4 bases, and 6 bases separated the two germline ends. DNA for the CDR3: TGTGCCAGCAGGGACAGCTATGGCTACACCTTC. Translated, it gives CASRDSYGYTF.

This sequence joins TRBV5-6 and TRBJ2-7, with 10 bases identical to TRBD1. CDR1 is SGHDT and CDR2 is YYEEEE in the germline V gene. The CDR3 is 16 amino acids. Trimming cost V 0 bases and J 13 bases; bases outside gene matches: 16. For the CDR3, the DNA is TGTGCCAGCAGCTTGGAAGGGACAGGGGTTACCCCGCTACATTACTTC. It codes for CASSLEGTGVTPLHYF.

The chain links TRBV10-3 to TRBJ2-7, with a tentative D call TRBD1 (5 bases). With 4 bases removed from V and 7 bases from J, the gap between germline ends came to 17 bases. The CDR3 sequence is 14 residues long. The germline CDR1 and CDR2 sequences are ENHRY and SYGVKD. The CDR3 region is CAISAGSPLREQYF. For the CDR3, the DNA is TGTGCCATCAGTGCAGGGTCGCCCCTAAGGGAGCAGTACTTC.

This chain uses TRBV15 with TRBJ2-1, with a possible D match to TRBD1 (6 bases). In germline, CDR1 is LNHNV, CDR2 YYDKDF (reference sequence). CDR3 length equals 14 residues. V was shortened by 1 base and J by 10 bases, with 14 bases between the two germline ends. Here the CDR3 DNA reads TGTGCCACCAGCAGAGTAGCAGGGGTGGGGGAGCAGTTCTTC. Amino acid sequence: CATSRVAGVGEQFF.

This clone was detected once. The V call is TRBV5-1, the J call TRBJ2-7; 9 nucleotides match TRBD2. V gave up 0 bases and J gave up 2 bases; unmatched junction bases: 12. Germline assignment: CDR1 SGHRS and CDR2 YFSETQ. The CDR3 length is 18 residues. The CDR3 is CASSLAPGDASGTYEQYF. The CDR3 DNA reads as TGCGCCAGCAGCTTGGCCCCAGGGGACGCTAGCGGGACCTACGAGCAGTACTTC. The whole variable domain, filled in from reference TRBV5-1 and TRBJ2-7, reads KAGVTQTPRYLIKTRGQQVTLSCSPISGHRSVSWYQQTPGQGLQFLFEYFSETQRNKGNFPGRFSGRQFSNSRSEMNVSTLELGDSALYLCASSLAPGDASGTYEQYFGPGTRLTVT.

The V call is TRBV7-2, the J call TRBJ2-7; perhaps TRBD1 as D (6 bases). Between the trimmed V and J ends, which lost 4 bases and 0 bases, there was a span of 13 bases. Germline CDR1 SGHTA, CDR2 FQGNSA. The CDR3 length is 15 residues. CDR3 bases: TGTGCCAGCAGCTGGACGGGACATAGCTCCTACGAGCAGTACTTC. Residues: CASSWTGHSSYEQYF.

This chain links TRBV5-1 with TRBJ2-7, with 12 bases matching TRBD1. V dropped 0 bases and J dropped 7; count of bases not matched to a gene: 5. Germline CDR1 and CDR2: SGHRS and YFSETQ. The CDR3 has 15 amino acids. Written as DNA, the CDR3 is TGCGCCAGCAGCTTGGAGGGGACAGGGGGCGAGGAGCAGTACTTC. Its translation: CASSLEGTGGEEQYF.

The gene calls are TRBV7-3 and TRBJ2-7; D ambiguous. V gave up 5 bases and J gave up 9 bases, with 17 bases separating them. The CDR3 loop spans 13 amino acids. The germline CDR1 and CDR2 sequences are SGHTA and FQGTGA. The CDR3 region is CASSPRPFSGQYF. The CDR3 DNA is TGTGCCAGCAGCCCTCGACCCTTTTCGGGGCAGTACTTC.

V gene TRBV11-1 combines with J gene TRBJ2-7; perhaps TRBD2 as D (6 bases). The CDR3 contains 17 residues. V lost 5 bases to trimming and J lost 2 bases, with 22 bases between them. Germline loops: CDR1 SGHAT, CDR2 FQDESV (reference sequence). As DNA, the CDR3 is TGTGCCAGCAGCACCATCCTCCCGGGGGTTTCAACCTACGAGCAGTACTTC. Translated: CASSTILPGVSTYEQYF.

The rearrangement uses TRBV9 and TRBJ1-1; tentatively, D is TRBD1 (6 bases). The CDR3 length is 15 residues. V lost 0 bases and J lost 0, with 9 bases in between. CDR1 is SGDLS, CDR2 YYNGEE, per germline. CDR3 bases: TGTGCCAGCAGCGTAGACCACAGGGTGAACACTGAAGCTTTCTTT. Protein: CASSVDHRVNTEAFF.

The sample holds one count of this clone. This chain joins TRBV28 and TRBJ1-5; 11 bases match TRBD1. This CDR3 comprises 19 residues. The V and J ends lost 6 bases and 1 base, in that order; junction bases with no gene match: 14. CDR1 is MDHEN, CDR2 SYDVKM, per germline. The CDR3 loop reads CASSHLRRTGGLSNQPQHF. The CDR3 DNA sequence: TGTGCCAGCAGCCATCTACGTAGGACAGGGGGCTTGAGCAATCAGCCCCAGCATTTT.

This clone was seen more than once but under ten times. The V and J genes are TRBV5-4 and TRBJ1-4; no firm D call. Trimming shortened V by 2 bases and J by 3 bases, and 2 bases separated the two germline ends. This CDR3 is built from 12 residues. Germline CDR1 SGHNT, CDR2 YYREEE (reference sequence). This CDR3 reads CASSFPNEKLFF. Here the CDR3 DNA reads TGTGCCAGCAGCTTCCCTAATGAAAAACTGTTTTTT.

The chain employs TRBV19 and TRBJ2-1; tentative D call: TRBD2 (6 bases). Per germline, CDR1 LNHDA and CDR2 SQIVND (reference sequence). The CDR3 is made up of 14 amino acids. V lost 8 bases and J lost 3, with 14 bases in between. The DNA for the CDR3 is TGTGCCAGTGAGGAAGCGGGTCTCTACAATGAGCAGTTCTTC. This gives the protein CASEEAGLYNEQFF.

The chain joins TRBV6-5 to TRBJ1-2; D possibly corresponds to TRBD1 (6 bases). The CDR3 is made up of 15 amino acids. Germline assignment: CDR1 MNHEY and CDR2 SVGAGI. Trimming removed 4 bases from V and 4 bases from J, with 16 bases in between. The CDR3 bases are TGTGCCAGCAGTTCCTCGACAGGTGCCCTCTATGGCTACACCTTC. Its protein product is CASSSSTGALYGYTF.

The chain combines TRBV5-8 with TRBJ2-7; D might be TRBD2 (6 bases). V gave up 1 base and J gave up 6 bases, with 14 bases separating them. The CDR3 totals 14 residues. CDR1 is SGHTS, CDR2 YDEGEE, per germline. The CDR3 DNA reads TGTGCCAGCAGCTTGTTCGGCGGGAAGGTCGAGCAGTACTTC. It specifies CASSLFGGKVEQYF.

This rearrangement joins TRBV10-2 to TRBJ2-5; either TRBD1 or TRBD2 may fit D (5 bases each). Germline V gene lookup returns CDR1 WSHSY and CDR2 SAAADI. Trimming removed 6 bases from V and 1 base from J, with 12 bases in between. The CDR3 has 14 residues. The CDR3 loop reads CASRQGRFQETQYF. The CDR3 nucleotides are TGCGCCAGCAGGCAGGGACGGTTCCAAGAGACCCAGTACTTC.

The DNA of the CDR3 is TGTGCCAGCAGCGTAGCGGCCATGAACACCGGGGAGCTGTTTTTT. Translated: CASSVAAMNTGELFF. The J gene is TRBJ2-2, the V gene TRBV9; D is unresolved. Looked up from germline, CDR1 is SGDLS and CDR2 is YYNGEE. With 0 bases removed from V and 1 base from J, the gap between germline ends came to 7 bases. The CDR3 covers 15 residues.